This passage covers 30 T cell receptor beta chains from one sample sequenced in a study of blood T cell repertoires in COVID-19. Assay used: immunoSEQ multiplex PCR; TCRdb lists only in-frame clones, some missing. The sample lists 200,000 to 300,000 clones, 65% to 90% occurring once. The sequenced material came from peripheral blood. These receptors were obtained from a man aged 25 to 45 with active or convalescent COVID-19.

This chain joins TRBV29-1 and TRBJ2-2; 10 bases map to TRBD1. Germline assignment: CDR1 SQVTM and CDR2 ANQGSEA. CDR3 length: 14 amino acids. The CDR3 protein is CSASYRDRGGELFF. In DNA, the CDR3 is TGCAGTGCTTCCTACCGGGACAGGGGCGGGGAGCTGTTTTTT.

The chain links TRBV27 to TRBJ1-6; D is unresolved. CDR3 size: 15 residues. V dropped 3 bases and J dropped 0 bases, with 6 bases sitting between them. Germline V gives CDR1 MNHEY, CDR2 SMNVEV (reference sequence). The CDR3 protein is CASSLRNSYNSPLHF. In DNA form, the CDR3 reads TGTGCCAGCAGTTTGCGTAACTCCTATAATTCACCCCTCCACTTT.

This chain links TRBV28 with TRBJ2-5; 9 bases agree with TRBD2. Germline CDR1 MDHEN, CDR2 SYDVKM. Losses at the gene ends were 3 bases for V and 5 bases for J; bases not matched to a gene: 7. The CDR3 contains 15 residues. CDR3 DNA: TGTGCCAGCAGTTTCTCGCGGGGGGGTTTGGAGACCCAGTACTTC. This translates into CASSFSRGGLETQYF.

Written as DNA, the CDR3 is TGTGCCATCAGTGAGGCGACAGCGTACGAGCAGTACTTC. Its translation: CAISEATAYEQYF. The chain combines TRBV10-3 with TRBJ2-7; D possibly corresponds to TRBD1 (5 bases). CDR3 length: 13 amino acids. Germline values: CDR1 ENHRY, CDR2 SYGVKD. Trimming cost V 2 bases and J 4 bases, with 9 bases left between them.

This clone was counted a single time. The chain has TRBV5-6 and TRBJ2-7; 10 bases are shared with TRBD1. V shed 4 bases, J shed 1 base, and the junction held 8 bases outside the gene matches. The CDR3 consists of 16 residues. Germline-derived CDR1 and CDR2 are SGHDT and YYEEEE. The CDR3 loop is CASSMATGGRSYEQYF. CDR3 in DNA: TGTGCCAGCAGCATGGCGACAGGGGGCAGGTCCTACGAGCAGTACTTC.

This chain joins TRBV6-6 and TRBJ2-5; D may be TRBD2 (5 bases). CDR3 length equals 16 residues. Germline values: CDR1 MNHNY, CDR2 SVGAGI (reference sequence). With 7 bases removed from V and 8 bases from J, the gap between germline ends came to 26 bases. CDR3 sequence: CASTNYRGRERSTQYF. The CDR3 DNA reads TGTGCCAGCACCAATTACCGGGGTAGGGAGAGATCAACCCAGTACTTC.

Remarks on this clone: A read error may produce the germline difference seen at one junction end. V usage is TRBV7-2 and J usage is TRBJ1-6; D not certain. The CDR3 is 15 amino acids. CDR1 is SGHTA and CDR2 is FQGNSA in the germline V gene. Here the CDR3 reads CASRLGSGMNSPLHF. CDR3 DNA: TGTGCCAGCAGATTAGGATCGGGTATGAATTCACCCCTCCACTTT.

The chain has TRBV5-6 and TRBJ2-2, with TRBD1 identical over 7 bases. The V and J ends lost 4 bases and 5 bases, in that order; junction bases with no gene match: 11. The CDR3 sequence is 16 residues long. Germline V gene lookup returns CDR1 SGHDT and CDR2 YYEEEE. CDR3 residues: CASSDQGVQYTGELFF. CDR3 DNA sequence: TGTGCCAGCAGCGACCAGGGGGTTCAGTATACCGGGGAGCTGTTTTTT.

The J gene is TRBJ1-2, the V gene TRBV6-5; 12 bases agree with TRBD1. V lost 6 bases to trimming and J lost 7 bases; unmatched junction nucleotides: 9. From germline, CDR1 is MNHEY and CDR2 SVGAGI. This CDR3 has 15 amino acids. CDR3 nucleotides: TGTGCCAGCAGGAGTACCGGGACAGGGGGCTCTGGCTACACCTTC. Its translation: CASRSTGTGGSGYTF.

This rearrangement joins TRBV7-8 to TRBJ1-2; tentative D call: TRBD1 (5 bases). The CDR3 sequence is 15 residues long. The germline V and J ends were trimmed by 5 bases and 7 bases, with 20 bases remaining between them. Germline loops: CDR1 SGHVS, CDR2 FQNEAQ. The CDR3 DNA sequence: TGTGCCAGCAGCCTGGGTGGGCTGGGGGAGGGTGGCTACACCTTC. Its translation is CASSLGGLGEGGYTF.

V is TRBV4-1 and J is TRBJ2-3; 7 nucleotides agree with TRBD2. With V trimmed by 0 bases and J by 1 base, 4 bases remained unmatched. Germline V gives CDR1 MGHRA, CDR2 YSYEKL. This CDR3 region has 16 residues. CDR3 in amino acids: CASSQDPSGGTDTQYF. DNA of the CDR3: TGCGCCAGCAGCCAAGATCCCAGCGGGGGCACAGATACGCAGTATTTT.

The CDR3 coding sequence is TGTGCCAGCACCCCCCGGGGGGGCACTGAAGCTTTCTTT. This translates into CASTPRGGTEAFF. The gene calls are TRBV27 and TRBJ1-1; maybe TRBD1 (5 bases). This CDR3 has 13 amino acids. Germline V gene sequence: CDR1 MNHEY, CDR2 SMNVEV (reference sequence). The V gene lost 7 bases and the J gene lost 4 bases, with 13 bases spanning the gap.

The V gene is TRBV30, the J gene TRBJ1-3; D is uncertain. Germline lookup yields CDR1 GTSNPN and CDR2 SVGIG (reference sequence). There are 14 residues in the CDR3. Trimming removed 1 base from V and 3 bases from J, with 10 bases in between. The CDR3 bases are TGTGCCTGGAGTGCAGTAGGGAGTGGAAACACCATATATTTT. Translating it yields CAWSAVGSGNTIYF. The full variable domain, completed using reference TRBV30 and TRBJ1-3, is SQTIHQWPATLVQPVGSPLSLECTVEGTSNPNLYWYRQAAGRGLQLLFYSVGIGQISSEVPQNLSASRPQDRQFILSSKKLLLSDSGFYLCAWSAVGSGNTIYFGEGSWLTVV.

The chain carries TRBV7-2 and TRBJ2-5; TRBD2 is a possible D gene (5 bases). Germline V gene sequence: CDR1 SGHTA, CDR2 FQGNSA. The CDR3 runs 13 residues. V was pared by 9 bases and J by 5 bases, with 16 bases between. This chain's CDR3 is CASTRDRGETQYF. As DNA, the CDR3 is TGTGCCAGTACCCGCGATAGAGGGGAGACCCAGTACTTC.

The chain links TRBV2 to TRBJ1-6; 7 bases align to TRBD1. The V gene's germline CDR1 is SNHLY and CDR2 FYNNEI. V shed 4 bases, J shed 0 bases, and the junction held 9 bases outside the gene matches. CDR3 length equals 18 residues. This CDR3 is CASSADRILSSYNSPLHF. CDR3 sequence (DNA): TGTGCCAGCAGTGCGGACAGGATTCTTAGCTCCTATAATTCACCCCTCCACTTT.

The CDR3 reads CASSPNRLAGHTGELFF. The CDR3 coding sequence is TGTGCCAGCAGCCCAAACCGACTAGCGGGCCACACCGGGGAGCTGTTTTTT. The V call is TRBV14, the J call TRBJ2-2; 10 bases map to TRBD2. The CDR3 extends over 17 amino acids. With 4 bases clipped from V and 3 bases from J, the junction kept 8 bases outside the gene matches. The germline gives CDR1 SGHDN, CDR2 FVKESK.

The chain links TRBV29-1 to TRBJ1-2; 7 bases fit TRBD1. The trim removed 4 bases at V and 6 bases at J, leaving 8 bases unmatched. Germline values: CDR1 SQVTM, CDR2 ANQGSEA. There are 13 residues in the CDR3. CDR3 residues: CSVVRGQGHGYTF. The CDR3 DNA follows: TGCAGCGTTGTAAGGGGGCAGGGACATGGCTACACCTTC.

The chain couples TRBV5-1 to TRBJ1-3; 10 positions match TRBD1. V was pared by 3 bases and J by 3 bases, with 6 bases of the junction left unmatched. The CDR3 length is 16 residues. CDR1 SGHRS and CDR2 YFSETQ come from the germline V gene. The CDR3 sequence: CASSSGTGANGNTIYF. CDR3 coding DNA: TGCGCCAGCAGCTCAGGGACAGGGGCAAATGGAAACACCATATATTTT.

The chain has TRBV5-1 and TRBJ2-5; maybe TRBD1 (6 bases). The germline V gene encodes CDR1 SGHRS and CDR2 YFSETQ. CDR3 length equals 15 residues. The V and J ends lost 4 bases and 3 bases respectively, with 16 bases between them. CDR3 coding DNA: TGCGCCAGCAGCACTCTACAGGGTGGAGAAGAGACCCAGTACTTC. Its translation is CASSTLQGGEETQYF.

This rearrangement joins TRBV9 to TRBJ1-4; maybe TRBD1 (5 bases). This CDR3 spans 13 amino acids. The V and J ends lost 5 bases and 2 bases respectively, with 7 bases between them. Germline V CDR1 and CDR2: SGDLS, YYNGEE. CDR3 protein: CASRGATNEKLFF. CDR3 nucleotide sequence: TGTGCCAGCAGAGGGGCCACTAATGAAAAACTGTTTTTT.

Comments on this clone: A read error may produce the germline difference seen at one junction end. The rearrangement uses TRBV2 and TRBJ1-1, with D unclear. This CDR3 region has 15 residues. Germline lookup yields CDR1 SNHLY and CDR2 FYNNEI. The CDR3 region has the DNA TGTGCCAGCAGTGAACTTCCTCCGGAGACCACTGAAGATTTCTTT. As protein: CASSELPPETTEDFF.

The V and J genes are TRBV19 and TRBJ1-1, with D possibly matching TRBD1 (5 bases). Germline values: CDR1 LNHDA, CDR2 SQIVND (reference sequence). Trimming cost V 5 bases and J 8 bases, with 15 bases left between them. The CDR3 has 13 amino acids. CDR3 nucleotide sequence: TGTGCCAGTAGTGTCATCGGGGACTCCGAAGCTTTCTTT. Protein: CASSVIGDSEAFF.

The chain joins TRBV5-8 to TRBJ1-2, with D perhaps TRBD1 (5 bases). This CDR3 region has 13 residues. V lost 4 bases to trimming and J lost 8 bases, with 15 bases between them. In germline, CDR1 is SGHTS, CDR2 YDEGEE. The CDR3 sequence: CASSPTRAGGYTF. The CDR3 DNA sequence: TGTGCCAGCAGCCCGACCAGGGCTGGAGGCTACACCTTC. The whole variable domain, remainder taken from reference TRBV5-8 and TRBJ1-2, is EAGVTQSPTHLIKTRGQQATLRCSPISGHTSVYWYQQALGLGLQFLLWYDEGEERNRGNFPPRFSGRQFPNYSSELNVNALELEDSALYLCASSPTRAGGYTFGSGTRLTVV.

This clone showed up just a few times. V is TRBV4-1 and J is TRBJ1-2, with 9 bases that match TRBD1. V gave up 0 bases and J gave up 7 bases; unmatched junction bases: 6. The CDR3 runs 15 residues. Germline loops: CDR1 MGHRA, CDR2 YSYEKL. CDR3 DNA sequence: TGCGCCAGCAGCCAAGATGTGGGACAGGGTCGTGGCTACACCTTC. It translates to CASSQDVGQGRGYTF.

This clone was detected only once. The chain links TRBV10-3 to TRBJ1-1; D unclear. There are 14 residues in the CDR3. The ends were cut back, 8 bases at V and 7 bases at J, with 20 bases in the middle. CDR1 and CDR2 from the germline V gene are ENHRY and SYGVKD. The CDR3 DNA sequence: TGTGCCATCCGAAGAGAGGTTAGCAGCAGTGAAGCTTTCTTT. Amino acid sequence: CAIRREVSSSEAFF.

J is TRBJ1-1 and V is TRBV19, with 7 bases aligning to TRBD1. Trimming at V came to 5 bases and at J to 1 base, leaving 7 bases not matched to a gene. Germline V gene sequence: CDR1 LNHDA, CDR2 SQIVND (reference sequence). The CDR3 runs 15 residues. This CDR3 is CASSGAGTENTEAFF. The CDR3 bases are TGTGCCAGTAGTGGAGCCGGGACAGAGAACACTGAAGCTTTCTTT.

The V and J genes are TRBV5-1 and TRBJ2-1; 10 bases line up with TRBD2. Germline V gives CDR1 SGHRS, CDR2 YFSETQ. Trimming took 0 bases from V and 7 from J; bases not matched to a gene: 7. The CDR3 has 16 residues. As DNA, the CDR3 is TGCGCCAGCAGCTTGGCCTCGGCTAGCGGGGGAAATGAGCAGTTCTTC. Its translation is CASSLASASGGNEQFF.

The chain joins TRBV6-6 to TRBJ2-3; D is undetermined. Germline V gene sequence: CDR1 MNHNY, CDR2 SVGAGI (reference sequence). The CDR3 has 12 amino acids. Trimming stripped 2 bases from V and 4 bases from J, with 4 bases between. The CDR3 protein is CASSYLSDTQYF. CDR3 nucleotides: TGTGCCAGCAGTTACCTCTCAGATACGCAGTATTTT.

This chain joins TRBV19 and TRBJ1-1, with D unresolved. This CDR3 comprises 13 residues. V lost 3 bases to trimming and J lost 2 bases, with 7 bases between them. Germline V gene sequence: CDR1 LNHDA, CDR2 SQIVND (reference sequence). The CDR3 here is CASSIGKNTEAFF. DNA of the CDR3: TGTGCCAGTAGTATTGGCAAAAACACTGAAGCTTTCTTT.

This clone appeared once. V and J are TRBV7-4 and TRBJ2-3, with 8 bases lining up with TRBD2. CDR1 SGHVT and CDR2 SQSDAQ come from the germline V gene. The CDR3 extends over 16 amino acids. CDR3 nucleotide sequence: TGTGGATTAAAGGCCCAGTCCGAGCGGGAGACAGATACGCAGTATTTT. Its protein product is CGLKAQSERETDTQYF.